This TCR beta chain was captured by sequencing in a study of cytomegalovirus exposure and HLA in healthy donors (dated by TCRdb to 2017 to 2019). Regarding the research as a whole: According to a later analysis, one platform produced both the 120 validation repertoires and the roughly 640 repertoires of the first cohort. The study aimed to test whether signatures of past pathogen exposure could be identified by cataloging public T cell receptors. Along with the roughly 670-subject first cohort, a separate validation cohort of over 90 different subjects was used. High-throughput TCR immunosequencing, statistical association of individual TCRs with disease status, and machine learning were combined to predict cytomegalovirus infection status. Study-level results and caveats: The authors suggested that the approach could potentially be extended to other disease states and immunological phenotypes. In a later analysis, TCRs clustered in the first cohort were found to also tend to co-occur in the approximately 120 validation repertoires, with around 94% of cluster scores above 0. The study listed 150 to 200 TCR beta chains as associated with cytomegalovirus. In vitro tests confirmed that a few of the cytomegalovirus-associated TCR beta chains recognize cytomegalovirus antigens. In both the original and validation cohorts, the classifier was reported to diagnose cytomegalovirus status with high specificity and sensitivity. A later analysis had no HLA typing for the validation cohort, so co-occurrence there was scored across all 120 repertoires. Most TCR sequences were observed very rarely across donors, whereas some public TCRs were present in many individuals.

Donors formed part of the validation cohort, which comprised about 130 subjects and was distinct from the first cohort of 666 subjects. This clone showed up just once. It lacks a known antigen. Base qualities are not at hand, and no much larger clone is one base apart. Other DNA sequences within the sample encode an identical CDR3. Libraries were constructed by the immunoSEQ multiplex PCR assay. The published analysis was carried out like this. A statistical classification framework was built to diagnose cytomegalovirus status from the catalog of TCR beta chain sequences. TCRdb stores this immuneACCESS table with in-frame sequences only. Part of the clones is absent; in the studies checked, under half of the shortfall reflects unresolved V genes, and no reason is known for the rest. The V and J calls and the clone size are those of that table, but D and trimming were determined from the DNA. The sample table contains about 180,000 clones; only one count was recorded for around 85% of them. About 15% of the sample is held by the ten biggest clonotypes.

From cysteine to phenylalanine, the CDR3 is 12 amino acids long. The sequence is cut down to CDR3 DNA, 36 bases in frame from base 1. Deletion took 2 bases off V and 10 bases off J, with a span of 9 bases between the germline ends. The germline V gene specifies MNHEY as CDR1 and SVGAGI as CDR2. The sequenced sample was PBMCs. This receptor was taken from a man between 18 and 35 years old in good health and CMV-seropositive. The rearranged chain carries TRBV6-5 and TRBJ2-1, and perhaps TRBD2 as D gene, on 6 matching bases. The CDR3 protein: CASSYGGTEQFF. The DNA is as follows: TGTGCCAGCAGTTACGGAGGGACGGAGCAGTTCTTC.